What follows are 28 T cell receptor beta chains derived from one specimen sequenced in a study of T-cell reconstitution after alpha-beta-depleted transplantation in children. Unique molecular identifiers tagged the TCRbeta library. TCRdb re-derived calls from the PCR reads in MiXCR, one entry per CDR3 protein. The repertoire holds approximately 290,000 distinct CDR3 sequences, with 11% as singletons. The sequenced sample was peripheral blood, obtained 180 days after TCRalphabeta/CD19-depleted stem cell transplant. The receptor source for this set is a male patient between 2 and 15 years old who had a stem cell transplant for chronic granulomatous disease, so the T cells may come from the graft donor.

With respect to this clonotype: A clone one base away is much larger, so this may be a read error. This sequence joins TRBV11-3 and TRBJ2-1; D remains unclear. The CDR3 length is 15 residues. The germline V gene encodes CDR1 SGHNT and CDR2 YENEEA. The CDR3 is CAGSQWHSSYNEQFF. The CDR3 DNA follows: TGTGCCGGCAGCCAGTGGCATTCCTCCTACAATGAGCAGTTCTTC.

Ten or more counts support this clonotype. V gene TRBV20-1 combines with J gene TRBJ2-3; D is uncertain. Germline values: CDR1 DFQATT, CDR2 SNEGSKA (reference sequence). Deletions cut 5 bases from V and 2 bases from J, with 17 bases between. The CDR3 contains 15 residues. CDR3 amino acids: CSAHLRRPTTDTQYF. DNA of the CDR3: TGCAGTGCTCACCTCCGCCGACCCACCACAGATACGCAGTATTTT.

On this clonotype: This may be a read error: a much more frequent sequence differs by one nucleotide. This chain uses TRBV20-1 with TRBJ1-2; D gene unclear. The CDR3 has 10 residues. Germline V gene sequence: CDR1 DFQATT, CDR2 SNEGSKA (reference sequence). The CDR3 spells CSVGFYDYTF. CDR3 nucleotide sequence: TGCAGTGTAGGCTTCTATGACTACACCTTC.

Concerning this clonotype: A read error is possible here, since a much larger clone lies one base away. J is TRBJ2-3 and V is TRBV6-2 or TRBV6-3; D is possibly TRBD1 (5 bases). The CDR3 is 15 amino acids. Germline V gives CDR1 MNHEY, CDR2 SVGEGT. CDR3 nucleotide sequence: TGTGCCAGCAGTTACTCGACGGTCTCCACAGGTACGCAGTATTTT. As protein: CASSYSTVSTGTQYF.

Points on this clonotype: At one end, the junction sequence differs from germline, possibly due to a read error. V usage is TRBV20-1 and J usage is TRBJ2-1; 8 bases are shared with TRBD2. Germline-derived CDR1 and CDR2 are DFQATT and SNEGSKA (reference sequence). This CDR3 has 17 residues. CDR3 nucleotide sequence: TGCTGTGCTATAGGCGGGAGGTGGTCGAGCTCCTACAATGAGCAGTTCTTC. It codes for CCAIGGRWSSSYNEQFF.

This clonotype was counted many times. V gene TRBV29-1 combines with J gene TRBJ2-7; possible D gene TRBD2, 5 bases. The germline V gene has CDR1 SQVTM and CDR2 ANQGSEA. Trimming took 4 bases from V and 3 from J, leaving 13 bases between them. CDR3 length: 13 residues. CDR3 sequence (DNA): TGCAGCGTTGTGGAAGGGAGAGACTACGAGCAGTACTTC. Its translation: CSVVEGRDYEQYF.

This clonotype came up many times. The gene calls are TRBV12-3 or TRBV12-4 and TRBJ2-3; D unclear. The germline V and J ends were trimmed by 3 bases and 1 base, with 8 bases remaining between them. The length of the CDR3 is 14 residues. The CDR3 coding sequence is TGTGCCAGCAGTTTGTTGTCCGGCACAGATACGCAGTATTTT. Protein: CASSLLSGTDTQYF.

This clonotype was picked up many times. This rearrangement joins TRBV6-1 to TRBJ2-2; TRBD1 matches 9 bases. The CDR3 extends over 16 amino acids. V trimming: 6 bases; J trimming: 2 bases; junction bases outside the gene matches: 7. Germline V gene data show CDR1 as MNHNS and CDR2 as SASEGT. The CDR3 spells CASRETGGENTGELFF. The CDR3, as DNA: TGTGCCAGCAGAGAAACAGGGGGCGAAAACACCGGGGAGCTGTTTTTT.

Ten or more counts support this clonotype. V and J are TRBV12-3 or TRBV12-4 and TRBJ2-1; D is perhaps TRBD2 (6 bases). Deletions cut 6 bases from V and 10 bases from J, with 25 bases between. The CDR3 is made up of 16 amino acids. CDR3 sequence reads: CASSLDTWSGEVEQFF. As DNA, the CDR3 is TGTGCCAGCAGCCTGGATACGTGGTCGGGAGAGGTAGAGCAGTTCTTC.

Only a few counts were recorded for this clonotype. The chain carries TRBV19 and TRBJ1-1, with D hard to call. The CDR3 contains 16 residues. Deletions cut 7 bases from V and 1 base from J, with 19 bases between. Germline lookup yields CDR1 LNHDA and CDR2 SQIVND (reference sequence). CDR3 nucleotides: TGTGCCAGTACCAACCCCCCCAGGTATGGGAACACTGAAGCTTTCTTT. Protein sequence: CASTNPPRYGNTEAFF.

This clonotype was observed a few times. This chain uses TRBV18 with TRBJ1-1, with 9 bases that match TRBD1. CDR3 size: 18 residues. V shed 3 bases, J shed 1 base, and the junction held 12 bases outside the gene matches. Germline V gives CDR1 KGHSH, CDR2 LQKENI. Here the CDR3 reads CASSPLPTGGRWNTEAFF. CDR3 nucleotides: TGTGCCAGCTCACCTCTCCCGACAGGGGGAAGATGGAACACTGAAGCTTTCTTT.

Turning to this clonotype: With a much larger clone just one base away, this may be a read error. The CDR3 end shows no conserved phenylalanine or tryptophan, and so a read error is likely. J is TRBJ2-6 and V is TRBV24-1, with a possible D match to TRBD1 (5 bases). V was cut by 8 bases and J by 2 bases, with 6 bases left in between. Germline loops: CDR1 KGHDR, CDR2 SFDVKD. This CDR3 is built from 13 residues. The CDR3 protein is CATKGAGANVLTS. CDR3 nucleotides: TGTGCCACCAAAGGGGCTGGGGCCAACGTCCTGACTTCC.

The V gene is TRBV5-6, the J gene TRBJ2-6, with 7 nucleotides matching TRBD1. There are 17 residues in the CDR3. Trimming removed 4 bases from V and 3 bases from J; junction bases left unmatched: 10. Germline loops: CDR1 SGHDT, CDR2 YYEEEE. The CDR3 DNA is TGTGCCAGCAGCCGAACAGGGGCCCCCCTTGGGGCCAACGTCCTGACTTTC. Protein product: CASSRTGAPLGANVLTF.

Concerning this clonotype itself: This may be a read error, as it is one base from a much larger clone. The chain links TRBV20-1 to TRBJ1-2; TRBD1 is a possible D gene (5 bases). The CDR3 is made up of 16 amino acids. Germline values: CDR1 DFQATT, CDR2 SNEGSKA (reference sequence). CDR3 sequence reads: CRASPLSDSRNYGYTF. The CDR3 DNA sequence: TGCAGGGCTAGTCCCCTCTCAGACAGCAGAAACTATGGCTACACCTTC.

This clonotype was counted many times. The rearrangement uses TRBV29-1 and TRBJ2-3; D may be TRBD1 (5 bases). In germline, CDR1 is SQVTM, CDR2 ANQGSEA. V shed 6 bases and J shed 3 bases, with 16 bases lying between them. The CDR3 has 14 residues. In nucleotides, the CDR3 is TGCAGCGTGACTGACAGTCGGAATACAGATACGCAGTATTTT. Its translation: CSVTDSRNTDTQYF.

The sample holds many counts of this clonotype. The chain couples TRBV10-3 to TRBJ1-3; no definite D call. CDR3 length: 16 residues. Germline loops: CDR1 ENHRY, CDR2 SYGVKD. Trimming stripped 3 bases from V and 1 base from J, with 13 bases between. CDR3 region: CAISDRPAFSGNTIYF. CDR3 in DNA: TGTGCCATCAGTGATCGGCCAGCCTTTTCTGGAAACACCATATATTTT.

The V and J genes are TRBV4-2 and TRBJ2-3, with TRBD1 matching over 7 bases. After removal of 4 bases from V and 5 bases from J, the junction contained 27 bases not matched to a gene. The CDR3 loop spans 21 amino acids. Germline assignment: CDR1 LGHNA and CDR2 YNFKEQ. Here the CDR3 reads CASSPRPGQKAPFKHVDTQYF. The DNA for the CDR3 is TGTGCCAGCAGCCCTCGGCCGGGACAGAAAGCCCCCTTCAAGCACGTAGATACGCAGTATTTT.

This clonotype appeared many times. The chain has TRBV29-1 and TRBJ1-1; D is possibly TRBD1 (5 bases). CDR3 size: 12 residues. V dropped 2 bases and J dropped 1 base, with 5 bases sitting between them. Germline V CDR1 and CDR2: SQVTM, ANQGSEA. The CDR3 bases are TGCAGCGTTGAACAGGGGAACACTGAAGCTTTCTTT. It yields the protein CSVEQGNTEAFF.

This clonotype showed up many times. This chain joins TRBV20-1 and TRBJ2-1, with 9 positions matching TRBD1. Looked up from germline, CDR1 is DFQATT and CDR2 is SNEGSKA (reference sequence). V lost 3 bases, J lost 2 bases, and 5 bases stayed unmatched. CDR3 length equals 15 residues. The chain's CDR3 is CSASPTGGAYNEQFF. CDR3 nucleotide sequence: TGCAGTGCTAGCCCTACAGGGGGCGCCTACAATGAGCAGTTCTTC.

DNA for the CDR3: TGTGCCAGCGGGACAGACTACAATGAGCAGTTCTTC. This translates into CASGTDYNEQFF. The chain has TRBV2 and TRBJ2-1; 7 bases are a match to TRBD1. The germline gives CDR1 SNHLY, CDR2 FYNNEI. J gave up 3 bases and V 8 bases, and 1 base lay outside the gene matches. This CDR3 spans 12 amino acids.

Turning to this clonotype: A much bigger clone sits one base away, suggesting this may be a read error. The CDR3 nucleotides are TGTGCCAGCAGTACACTCCCACCCAAAAACATTCAGTACTTC. Translation: CASSTLPPKNIQYF. J is TRBJ2-4 and V is TRBV27; no clear D. Per the germline V gene, CDR1 is MNHEY and CDR2 is SMNVEV (reference sequence). The CDR3 runs to 14 residues. V gave up 5 bases and J gave up 2 bases, with 10 bases separating them.

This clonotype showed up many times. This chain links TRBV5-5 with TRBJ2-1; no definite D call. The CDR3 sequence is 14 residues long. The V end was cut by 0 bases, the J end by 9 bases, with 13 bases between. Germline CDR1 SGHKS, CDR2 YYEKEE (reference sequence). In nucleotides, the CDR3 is TGTGCCAGCAGCTTGGTACAGCGAGGCGTTGAGCAGTTCTTC. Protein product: CASSLVQRGVEQFF.

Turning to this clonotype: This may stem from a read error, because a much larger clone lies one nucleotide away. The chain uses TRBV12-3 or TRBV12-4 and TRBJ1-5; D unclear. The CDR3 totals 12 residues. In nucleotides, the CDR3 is TGTACCAGCAGTTTAACAAATCAGCCCCAGCATTTT. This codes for CTSSLTNQPQHF.

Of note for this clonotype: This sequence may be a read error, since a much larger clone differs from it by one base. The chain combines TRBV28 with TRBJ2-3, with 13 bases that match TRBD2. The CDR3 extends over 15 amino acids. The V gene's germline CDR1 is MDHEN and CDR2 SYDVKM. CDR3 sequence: CASSPTSGRADTRYF. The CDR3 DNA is TGTGCCAGCAGTCCAACTAGCGGGAGGGCAGATACGCGGTATTTT.

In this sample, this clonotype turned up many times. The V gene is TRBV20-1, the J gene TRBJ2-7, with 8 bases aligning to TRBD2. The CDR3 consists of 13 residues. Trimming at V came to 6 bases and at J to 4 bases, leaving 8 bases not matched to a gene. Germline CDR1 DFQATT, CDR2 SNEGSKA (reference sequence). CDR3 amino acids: CSAAGTRSYEQYF. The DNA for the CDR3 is TGCAGTGCCGCCGGGACTAGGTCGTACGAGCAGTACTTC.

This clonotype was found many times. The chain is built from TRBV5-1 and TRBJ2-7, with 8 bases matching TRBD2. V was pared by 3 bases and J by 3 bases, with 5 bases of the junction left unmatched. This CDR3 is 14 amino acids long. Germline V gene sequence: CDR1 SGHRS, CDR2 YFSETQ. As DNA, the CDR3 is TGCGCCAGCAGCTGGGGACTAGGAGACTACGAGCAGTACTTC. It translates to CASSWGLGDYEQYF. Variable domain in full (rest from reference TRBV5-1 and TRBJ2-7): KAGVTQTPRYLIKTRGQQVTLSCSPISGHRSVSWYQQTPGQGLQFLFEYFSETQRNKGNFPGRFSGRQFSNSRSEMNVSTLELGDSALYLCASSWGLGDYEQYFGPGTRLTVT.

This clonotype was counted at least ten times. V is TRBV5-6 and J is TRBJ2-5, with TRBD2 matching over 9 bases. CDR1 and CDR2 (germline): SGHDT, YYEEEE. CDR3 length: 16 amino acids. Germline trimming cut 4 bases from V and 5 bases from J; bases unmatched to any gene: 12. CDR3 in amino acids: CASSDDYSGGGETQYF. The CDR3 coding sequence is TGTGCCAGCAGCGATGATTATAGCGGGGGAGGTGAGACCCAGTACTTC. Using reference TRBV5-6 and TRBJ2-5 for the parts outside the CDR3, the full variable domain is DAGVTQSPTHLIKTRGQQVTLRCSPKSGHDTVSWYQQALGQGPQFIFQYYEEEERQRGNFPDRFSGHQFPNYSSELNVNALLLGDSALYLCASSDDYSGGGETQYFGPGTRLLVL.

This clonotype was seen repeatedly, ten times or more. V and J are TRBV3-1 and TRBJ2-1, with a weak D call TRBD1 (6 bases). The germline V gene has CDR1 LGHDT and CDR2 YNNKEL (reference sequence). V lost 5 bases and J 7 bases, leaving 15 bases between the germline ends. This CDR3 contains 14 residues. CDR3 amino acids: CASSSQSRGNEQFF. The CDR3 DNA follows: TGTGCCAGCAGCAGCCAATCAAGGGGGAATGAGCAGTTCTTC.